These 28 T cell receptor beta chains originate from one sample sequenced in a study of blood T cell repertoires in COVID-19. Profiled with immunoSEQ multiplex PCR; TCRdb holds only in-frame clones, not every one. This repertoire shows 200,000 to 250,000 clones, roughly nine tenths found once; its top ten account for 2.2%. The material sequenced was peripheral blood. The receptors were gathered from a woman between 45 and 60 years old with acute or convalescent COVID-19.

The rearrangement uses TRBV12-5 and TRBJ2-7, with TRBD1 as a possible D gene (5 bases). The V gene lost 6 bases and the J gene lost 4 bases, with 10 bases spanning the gap. This CDR3 is built from 12 residues. In germline, CDR1 is LGHNT, CDR2 FRNRAP. In DNA, the CDR3 is TGTGCTAGTGGGAAGACAGAGTACGAGCAGTACTTC. Its protein is CASGKTEYEQYF.

The genes are TRBV7-3 and TRBJ2-7; tentative D call: TRBD2 (6 bases). V dropped 3 bases and J dropped 2 bases, with 14 bases sitting between them. The CDR3 contains 15 residues. Looked up from germline, CDR1 is SGHTA and CDR2 is FQGTGA. CDR3: CASSFLLAGPYEQYF. DNA of the CDR3: TGTGCCAGCAGCTTCCTATTGGCGGGGCCCTACGAGCAGTACTTC.

This clone showed up just once. Other DNA sequences of this sample code for an identical CDR3. The chain recombines TRBV19 with TRBJ2-7, with TRBD1 identical over 9 bases. J gave up 2 bases and V 5 bases, and 4 bases lay outside the gene matches. The CDR3 loop spans 14 amino acids. CDR1 is LNHDA and CDR2 is SQIVND in the germline V gene (reference sequence). The CDR3, as DNA: TGTGCCAGTAGTCCGGGACAGGGAACCTACGAGCAGTACTTC. Its protein product is CASSPGQGTYEQYF.

The gene calls are TRBV19 and TRBJ1-4; 7 bases map to TRBD1. The germline CDR1 and CDR2 sequences are LNHDA and SQIVND (reference sequence). The trim removed 5 bases at V and 3 bases at J, leaving 6 bases unmatched. The CDR3 is 15 residues long. In DNA, the CDR3 is TGTGCCAGTAGTTACCGGGACAGCCCTAATGAAAAACTGTTTTTT. Translated, it gives CASSYRDSPNEKLFF. The full variable domain, its missing parts supplied by reference TRBV19 and TRBJ1-4, is DGGITQSPKYLFRKEGQNVTLSCEQNLNHDAMYWYRQDPGQGLRLIYYSQIVNDFQKGDIAEGYSVSREKKESFPLTVTSAQKNPTAFYLCASSYRDSPNEKLFFGSGTQLSVL.

The genes are TRBV10-3 and TRBJ2-7; D is ambiguous. Trimming took 4 bases from V and 0 from J, leaving 7 bases between them. The CDR3 loop spans 13 amino acids. Germline values: CDR1 ENHRY, CDR2 SYGVKD. The chain's CDR3 is CAISGGYSYEQYF. For the CDR3, the DNA is TGTGCCATCAGTGGAGGCTACTCCTACGAGCAGTACTTC.

The chain uses TRBV2 and TRBJ2-7; 8 nucleotides align to TRBD1. The CDR3 is made up of 14 amino acids. The J segment lost 3 bases and the V segment lost 0 bases, leaving 1 base of the junction unmatched. Germline loops: CDR1 SNHLY, CDR2 FYNNEI. This CDR3 reads CASSEARGHYEQYF. The CDR3 DNA follows: TGTGCCAGCAGTGAAGCCAGGGGGCACTACGAGCAGTACTTC.

The chain joins TRBV14 to TRBJ2-2; 9 positions match TRBD1. V lost 4 bases to trimming and J lost 4 bases; unmatched junction nucleotides: 10. The germline V gene has CDR1 SGHDN and CDR2 FVKESK. The CDR3 extends over 17 amino acids. The CDR3, as DNA: TGTGCCAGCAGCCTTCGACAGGGGGAGGTGCTCACCGGGGAGCTGTTTTTT. It is translated as CASSLRQGEVLTGELFF.

The CDR3 DNA is TGTGCCATCAGTGACCAGAACTATGGCTACACCTTC. Its translation is CAISDQNYGYTF. The V gene is TRBV10-3, the J gene TRBJ1-2; no reliable D call. V lost 3 bases, J lost 2 bases, and 4 bases lay in between. The CDR3 runs 12 residues. Germline CDR1 ENHRY, CDR2 SYGVKD.

The gene calls are TRBV7-2 and TRBJ2-5; possibly TRBD2 for D (6 bases). V dropped 1 base and J dropped 5 bases, with 11 bases sitting between them. The CDR3 length is 14 residues. CDR1 is SGHTA, CDR2 FQGNSA, per germline. CDR3: CASSLEAGMETQYF. The CDR3 nucleotides are TGTGCCAGCAGCTTAGAGGCGGGGATGGAGACCCAGTACTTC.

The chain recombines TRBV5-3 with TRBJ1-5, with 8 bases aligning to TRBD1. TRBV5-3 carries the ORF label, with uncertain function. The CDR3 length is 14 residues. The trim removed 2 bases at V and 7 bases at J, leaving 5 bases unmatched. The CDR3 sequence is CARSFPGGMQPQHF. The CDR3 DNA reads as TGTGCCAGAAGCTTCCCAGGGGGCATGCAGCCCCAGCATTTT.

This clone was detected only a few times. The V and J genes are TRBV6-6 and TRBJ1-4; 7 positions match TRBD1. The CDR3 extends over 13 amino acids. Germline loops: CDR1 MNHNY, CDR2 SVGAGI (reference sequence). V gave up 6 bases and J gave up 7 bases; unmatched junction bases: 5. The CDR3 nucleotides read TGTGCCAGCAGGGCGACAGGGACTGAAAAACTGTTTTTT. Residues: CASRATGTEKLFF.

The rearrangement links TRBV19 to TRBJ2-7, with TRBD1 matching 11 bases. Germline assignment: CDR1 LNHDA and CDR2 SQIVND (reference sequence). This CDR3 has 13 amino acids. The V gene end was trimmed by 9 bases and the J gene end by 5 bases; junction bases not matched to a gene: 6. The CDR3 loop reads CASGQGAINEQYF. The CDR3 region has the DNA TGTGCCAGCGGACAGGGGGCGATCAACGAGCAGTACTTC.

The sample holds a few counts of this clone. This chain connects TRBV6-5 to TRBJ2-5, with 8 positions matching TRBD2. The CDR3 is 15 amino acids. Trimming removed 9 bases from V and 5 bases from J; junction bases left unmatched: 14. Germline V lookup: CDR1 MNHEY, CDR2 SVGAGI. CDR3 nucleotides: TGTGCCAGTACCCCCAGGGCCGGGGGGGCGGAGACCCAGTACTTC. As protein: CASTPRAGGAETQYF.

V is TRBV27 and J is TRBJ1-4; a weak D match, TRBD1 (6 bases). With 5 bases removed from V and 3 bases from J, the gap between germline ends came to 19 bases. Germline assignment: CDR1 MNHEY and CDR2 SMNVEV (reference sequence). The CDR3 covers 17 residues. The CDR3 DNA reads as TGTGCCAGCAGTCCACGTCTTAGGGGGATTCCTAATGAAAAACTGTTTTTT. Translating it yields CASSPRLRGIPNEKLFF.

The chain couples TRBV24-1 to TRBJ1-2, with D tentatively TRBD1 (5 bases). This CDR3 comprises 17 residues. The V gene lost 3 bases and the J gene lost 7 bases, with 23 bases spanning the gap. The germline gives CDR1 KGHDR, CDR2 SFDVKD. CDR3 in DNA: TGTGCCACCAGTGATAGCAGGGTCGCCGGGGGGTACGTTGGCTACACCTTC. This codes for CATSDSRVAGGYVGYTF.

The DNA for the CDR3 is TGTGCCAGCAGCTTCTCGACTAGCCAATACAATGAGCAGTTCTTC. This codes for CASSFSTSQYNEQFF. The chain is built from TRBV7-9 and TRBJ2-1; 7 bases align to TRBD2. The ends lost 3 bases at V and 4 bases at J; junction bases unmatched: 6. The CDR3 has 15 residues. The germline gives CDR1 SEHNR, CDR2 FQNEAQ (reference sequence).

V and J are TRBV24-1 and TRBJ2-3, with 9 bases that match TRBD1. J was trimmed by 6 bases and V by 4 bases; bases with no gene match: 7. Germline CDR1 is KGHDR and CDR2 is SFDVKD. The CDR3 contains 15 residues. The CDR3 sequence is CATSDSDRGSDTQYF. CDR3 DNA sequence: TGTGCCACCAGTGACTCGGACAGGGGATCCGATACGCAGTATTTT.

The chain links TRBV10-3 to TRBJ2-5, with D possibly TRBD1 on 5 matching bases. Germline CDR1 reads ENHRY; CDR2 reads SYGVKD. The CDR3 contains 12 residues. V was cut by 8 bases and J by 5 bases, with 12 bases left in between. CDR3 amino acids: CAIGARSETQYF. The CDR3, as DNA: TGTGCCATCGGGGCACGAAGCGAGACCCAGTACTTC.

This clone occurred a few times. The genes are TRBV6-5 and TRBJ1-1; no reliable D call. Looked up from germline, CDR1 is MNHEY and CDR2 is SVGAGI. Trimming cost V 5 bases and J 1 base, with 11 bases left between them. This CDR3 is 14 amino acids long. CDR3 region: CASSTRTENTEAFF. In DNA, the CDR3 is TGTGCCAGCAGTACACGGACTGAGAACACTGAAGCTTTCTTT.

The chain uses TRBV2 and TRBJ1-5; D is undetermined. Germline CDR1 is SNHLY and CDR2 is FYNNEI. CDR3 length equals 13 residues. Trimming took off 5 bases at V and 0 bases at J, with 5 bases between the two ends. The CDR3 bases are TGTGCCAGCAGTACACATAGCAATCAGCCCCAGCATTTT. Translated: CASSTHSNQPQHF.

The rearrangement links TRBV3-1 (or the pseudogene TRBV3-2) to TRBJ1-2; 8 positions agree with TRBD1. With 4 bases clipped from V and 5 bases from J, the junction kept 12 bases outside the gene matches. The germline V gene has CDR1 LGHDT and CDR2 YNNKEL (reference sequence). The CDR3 totals 16 residues. The CDR3 reads CASSPSQGAQVYGYTF. DNA of the CDR3: TGTGCCAGCAGCCCATCTCAGGGGGCGCAGGTTTATGGCTACACCTTC.

J is TRBJ1-6 and V is TRBV11-3; TRBD1 matches at 7 bases. Trimming at V came to 5 bases and at J to 9 bases, leaving 7 bases not matched to a gene. This CDR3 contains 14 residues. CDR1 is SGHNT, CDR2 YENEEA, per germline. In DNA form, the CDR3 reads TGTGCCAGCAGCGTAGGGGACAGAATTTCACCCCTCCACTTT. Encoded protein: CASSVGDRISPLHF.

CDR3 sequence reads: CASSIQGASYGYTF. CDR3 coding DNA: TGTGCCAGTAGTATACAGGGGGCAAGCTATGGCTACACCTTC. The chain couples TRBV19 to TRBJ1-2; TRBD1 aligns across 8 bases. Germline V gene data show CDR1 as LNHDA and CDR2 as SQIVND (reference sequence). The V and J ends lost 2 bases and 4 bases, in that order; junction bases with no gene match: 3. The CDR3 extends over 14 amino acids.

The chain employs TRBV30 and TRBJ1-1; D not resolved. Germline CDR1 GTSNPN, CDR2 SVGIG (reference sequence). Trimming left V 1 base short and J 10 bases short, with 10 bases between. This CDR3 has 11 amino acids. The CDR3 coding sequence is TGTGCCTGGAGTGGCGGGTCGGTAGCTTTCTTT. It translates to CAWSGGSVAFF.

The chain recombines TRBV5-1 with TRBJ2-5; TRBD1 matches 10 bases. The CDR3 loop spans 15 amino acids. Per the germline V gene, CDR1 is SGHRS and CDR2 is YFSETQ. V was pared by 4 bases and J by 8 bases, with 11 bases of the junction left unmatched. The CDR3 region has the DNA TGCGCCAGCAGCCCTTCCGGACAGGGGGGAGAAACCCAGTACTTC. It yields the protein CASSPSGQGGETQYF.

This CDR3 reads CASSGQGGHSNQPQHF. The CDR3 DNA follows: TGTGCCAGCAGTGGGCAGGGCGGTCATAGCAATCAGCCCCAGCATTTT. J is TRBJ1-5 and V is TRBV2; tentative D call: TRBD1 (5 bases). V was trimmed by 4 bases and J by 0 bases, leaving 13 bases between them. This CDR3 comprises 16 residues. Germline CDR1 SNHLY, CDR2 FYNNEI.

The rearrangement joins TRBV4-2 to TRBJ2-2, with 10 bases identical to TRBD1. CDR1 and CDR2 from the germline V gene are LGHNA and YNFKEQ. The CDR3 is 17 residues long. After removal of 0 bases from V and 5 bases from J, the junction contained 6 bases not matched to a gene. CDR3 loop: CASSQDRQGAGTGELFF. In DNA form, the CDR3 reads TGTGCCAGCAGCCAAGACCGACAGGGGGCCGGGACCGGGGAGCTGTTTTTT.

The chain is built from TRBV27 and TRBJ1-6; weak D call: TRBD1 (5 bases). The V and J ends lost 5 bases and 4 bases respectively, with 18 bases between them. The CDR3 is 17 residues long. Germline V gene data show CDR1 as MNHEY and CDR2 as SMNVEV (reference sequence). In DNA, the CDR3 is TGTGCCAGCAGTCGAAATCCCGACGGGGGGTATAATTCACCCCTCCACTTT. This codes for CASSRNPDGGYNSPLHF.